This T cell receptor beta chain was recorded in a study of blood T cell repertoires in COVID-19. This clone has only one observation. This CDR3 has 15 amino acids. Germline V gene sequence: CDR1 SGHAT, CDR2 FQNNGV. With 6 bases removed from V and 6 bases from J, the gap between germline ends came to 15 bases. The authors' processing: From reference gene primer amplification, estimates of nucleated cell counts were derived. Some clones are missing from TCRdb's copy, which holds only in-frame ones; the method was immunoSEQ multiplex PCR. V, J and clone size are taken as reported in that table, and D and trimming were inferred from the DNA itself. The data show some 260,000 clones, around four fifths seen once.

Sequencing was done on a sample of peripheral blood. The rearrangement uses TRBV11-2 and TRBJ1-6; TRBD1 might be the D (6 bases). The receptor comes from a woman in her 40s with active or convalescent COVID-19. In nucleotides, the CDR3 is TGTGCCAGCAGAAGTTACAGGGATGGTAATTCACCCCTCCACTTT. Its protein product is CASRSYRDGNSPLHF.